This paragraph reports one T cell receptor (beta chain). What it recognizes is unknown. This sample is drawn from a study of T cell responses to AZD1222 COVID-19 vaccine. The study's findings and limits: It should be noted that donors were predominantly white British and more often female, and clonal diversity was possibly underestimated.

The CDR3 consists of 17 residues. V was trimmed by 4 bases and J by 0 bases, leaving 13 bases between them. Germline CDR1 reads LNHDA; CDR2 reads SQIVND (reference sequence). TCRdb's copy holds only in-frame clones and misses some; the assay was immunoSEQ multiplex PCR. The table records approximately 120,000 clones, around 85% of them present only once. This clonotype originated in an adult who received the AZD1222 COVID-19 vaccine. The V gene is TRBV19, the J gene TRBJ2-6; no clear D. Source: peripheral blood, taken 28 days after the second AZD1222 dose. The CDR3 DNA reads TGTGCCAGTAGTAGGCCCGAAACCGTCTCTGGGGCCAACGTCCTGACTTTC. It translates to CASSRPETVSGANVLTF.